These T cell receptor beta chains were read from a single sample in a study of early T cells in non-severe SARS-CoV-2 infection. MiXCR was run by TCRdb on the 5' RACE reads, yielding one entry per CDR3 protein. The sample records about 100,000 distinct CDR3 sequences, about 13% being singletons. Input material: whole blood. The receptors here all came from an adult who was a healthcare worker with PCR-confirmed SARS-CoV-2 infection or an uninfected control (not recorded which). CDR3s include the opening cysteine and the closing phenylalanine or tryptophan. D genes are given only for firm matches. Part of the rows lack a size; the others show once, few, many or a class for expanded clones.

>NA|12|TRBJ1-1|TRBV7-8|many
TGTGCCAGCAGCCCCTCTTACACTGAAGCTTTCTTT
CASSPSYTEAFF
>NA|16|TRBJ1-3|TRBV21-1|NA
TGTGCCAGCTTTGGACTACAACACCTCTCTGGAAACACCATATATTTT
CASFGLQHLSGNTIYF
>NA|17|TRBJ1-3|TRBV25-1|many
TGTGCCAGCAGGGCCGGCTGGGGCGGGGGTACTGGAAACACCATATATTTT
CASRAGWGGGTGNTIYF
>NA|15|TRBJ1-3|TRBV7-6|NA
TGTGCCAGCAGCTCGACAGGTTTCTCAGGAAACACCATATATTTT
CASSSTGFSGNTIYF
>TRBD2|16|TRBJ2-7|TRBV27|NA
TGTGCCAGCAGTCCCCCTTTAGCGGGGGGGCGCTACGAGCAGTACTTC
CASSPPLAGGRYEQYF
>NA|13|TRBJ2-7|TRBV18|many
TGTGCCAGCTCGCCAGGGTTGGCCTACGAGCAGTACTTC
CASSPGLAYEQYF
>NA|12|TRBJ2-7|TRBV7-8|once
TGTGCCAGCAGCTTAGCCCAGTACGAGCAGTACTTC
CASSLAQYEQYF
>NA|13|TRBJ1-6|TRBV20-1|few
TGCAGTGCCCGAGGCGGGGTTGGGTCACCCCTCCACTTT
CSARGGVGSPLHF
>TRBD1|14|TRBJ1-2|TRBV12-3/TRBV12-4|NA
TGTGCCAGCACCTCATCCCAGGGGGCAAGGGGCTACACCTTC
CASTSSQGARGYTF
>NA|15|TRBJ1-1|TRBV14|NA
TGTGCCAGCAGCCAATCGGGGTCACTGAACACTGAAGCTTTCTTT
CASSQSGSLNTEAFF
>NA|13|TRBJ1-2|TRBV7-2|NA
TGTGCCAGCAGACAATCGAGACCGTATGGCTACACCTTC
CASRQSRPYGYTF
>NA|15|TRBJ1-1|TRBV29-1|few
TGCAGCGTTGAGACACCTCAAGCTAGGAACACTGAAGCTTTCTTT
CSVETPQARNTEAFF
>TRBD1|15|TRBJ1-2|TRBV27|few
TGTGCCAGCAGAGCCCCGGGACAGGGGGGCTATGGCTACACCTTC
CASRAPGQGGYGYTF
>NA|14|TRBJ1-1|TRBV4-3|many
TGCGCCAGCAGCCAAGAGGTGGGGCGGGTTGTAGCTTTCTTT
CASSQEVGRVVAFF
>NA|16|TRBJ2-5|TRBV9|NA
TGTGCCAGCAGCGTAGCCCTTTCTCCCGGGGACAAGACCCAGTACTTC
CASSVALSPGDKTQYF
>NA|14|TRBJ2-7|TRBV29-1|NA
TGCAGCGTTGAAGTCCGGACAGCAACCTACGAGCAGTACTTC
CSVEVRTATYEQYF
>NA|14|TRBJ2-5|TRBV11-2|NA
TGTGCCAGCAGCTTGTTCGGGGCCGGAGAGACCCAGTACTTC
CASSLFGAGETQYF
>TRBD2|13|TRBJ2-7|TRBV6-2/TRBV6-3|few
TGTGCCAGCAGTTCTCAAGCGGGGTACGAGCAGTACTTC
CASSSQAGYEQYF
>NA|15|TRBJ2-3|TRBV28|few
TGTGCCAGCAGTCCAACAGTGGGGTGGGTAGATACGCAGTATTTT
CASSPTVGWVDTQYF
>NA|16|TRBJ1-1|TRBV4-3|few
TGCGCCAGCAGCCAAGATAGGGGACACCTGAACACTGAAGCTTTCTTT
CASSQDRGHLNTEAFF
>NA|10|TRBJ1-2|TRBV28|few
TGTGCCAGCAGTGCTAATGGCTACACCTTC
CASSANGYTF
>TRBD2|15|TRBJ2-3|TRBV28|NA
TGTGCCAGCAGTTTGCGCGGGGGGAGCACAGATACGCAGTATTTT
CASSLRGGSTDTQYF
>NA|13|TRBJ1-1|TRBV2|few
TGTGCCAGCGGTTTCCTCTCTAACACTGAAGCTTTCTTT
CASGFLSNTEAFF
>TRBD2|15|TRBJ2-1|TRBV18|few
TGTGCCAGCTCCCGGCTAGCGGCTTCCTACAATGAGCAGTTCTTC
CASSRLAASYNEQFF
>NA|16|TRBJ2-4|TRBV6-1|few
TGTGCCATAGAGTCAGCCGGGCTCGTAGCCAAAAACATTCAGTACTTC
CAIESAGLVAKNIQYF
>NA|12|TRBJ2-2|TRBV20-1|few
TGCAGTGCGTGGATACGCACCGGGGAGCTGTTTTTT
CSAWIRTGELFF
>NA|14|TRBJ1-1|TRBV20-1|NA
TGCAGTGCTACACTCGGGGGGTCGGGTACTGAAGCTTTCTTT
CSATLGGSGTEAFF
>TRBD1|15|TRBJ1-2|TRBV4-3|NA
TGCGCCAGCAGCCAAGGTCCCACAGGGGGCTGGGGCTACACCTTC
CASSQGPTGGWGYTF
>NA|15|TRBJ2-3|TRBV6-1|many
TGTGCCAGCAGTGGACTAGTCGTGGTCCCAGATACGCAGTATTTT
CASSGLVVVPDTQYF
>NA|15|TRBJ2-5|TRBV10-3|few
TGTGCCAGTTCCCGAGACTGGGGTGAACAAGAGACCCAGTACTTC
CASSRDWGEQETQYF
>NA|15|TRBJ2-7|TRBV6-2/TRBV6-3|few
TGTGCCAGCAGTCGGACAGCCCCAGGCGTAAACGAGCAGTACTTC
CASSRTAPGVNEQYF
>NA|13|TRBJ1-1|TRBV11-2|many
TGTGCCAGCAGCTTAGAGTGGTACACTGAAGCTTTCTTT
CASSLEWYTEAFF
>NA|12|TRBJ2-7|TRBV24-1|NA
TGTGCCACCAGTGGGCAGGGCTACGAGCAGTACTTC
CATSGQGYEQYF
>NA|13|TRBJ1-2|TRBV10-2|NA
TGCGCCAGCAGCGGGGGCGGCCCGTATGGCTACACCTTC
CASSGGGPYGYTF
>NA|14|TRBJ2-2|TRBV6-4|many
TGTGCCAGCAGTGACGCAGCGGGCACCGGGGAGCTGTTTTTT
CASSDAAGTGELFF
>NA|17|TRBJ2-7|TRBV20-1|few
TGCAGTGCTAGAGTTACCTCCCGGGCCCAGGTCCCCTACGAGCAGTACTTC
CSARVTSRAQVPYEQYF
>NA|13|TRBJ2-3|TRBV2|many
TGTGCCAGCAATCTGATTAGCACAGATACGCAGTATTTT
CASNLISTDTQYF